What follows are 22 T cell receptor beta chains derived from one specimen sequenced in a study of Ad26.COV2.S vaccination and SARS-CoV-2 variants. Method: immunoSEQ multiplex PCR; TCRdb's copy keeps in-frame clones and lacks some. The table includes approximately 340,000 clones, approximately 90% detected once. The sample in question was peripheral blood, obtained after recovery from COVID-19. All receptors derive from a human donor who had recovered from COVID-19.

The CDR3 DNA follows: TGTGCCAGTAGTTGGGGCCGGGACATCACCTACGAGCAGTACTTC. It is translated as CASSWGRDITYEQYF. V usage is TRBV19 and J usage is TRBJ2-7; D possibly corresponds to TRBD1 (6 bases). Trimming removed 5 bases at V and 2 bases at J, with 16 bases between. In germline, CDR1 is LNHDA, CDR2 SQIVND (reference sequence). This CDR3 has 15 residues.

The J gene is TRBJ2-7, the V gene TRBV7-9; 11 nucleotides align to TRBD1. Per the germline V gene, CDR1 is SEHNR and CDR2 is FQNEAQ (reference sequence). Trimming took 7 bases from V and 5 from J; bases not matched to a gene: 7. The CDR3 runs 14 residues. In DNA form, the CDR3 reads TGTGCCAGCACCCCCCGGACAGGGGGCGACGAGCAGTACTTC. Its protein product is CASTPRTGGDEQYF.

The gene calls are TRBV7-9 and TRBJ1-5; 7 bases map to TRBD1. The CDR3 covers 17 residues. Germline loops: CDR1 SEHNR, CDR2 FQNEAQ (reference sequence). Unmatched junction bases numbered 7, after V lost 1 base and J lost 1 base. CDR3 in amino acids: CASSLGGDSPSNQPQHF. The CDR3 DNA reads TGTGCCAGCAGCTTAGGGGGGGACAGCCCGAGCAATCAGCCCCAGCATTTT.

The genes are TRBV15 and TRBJ1-6; TRBD1 matches 7 bases. CDR1 and CDR2 from the germline V gene are LNHNV and YYDKDF (reference sequence). The CDR3 consists of 17 residues. V shed 2 bases and J 4 bases; nucleotides not matched to a gene: 8. The CDR3 nucleotides read TGTGCCACCAGCAGAACCCGGGACAGCCGGTATAATTCACCCCTCCACTTT. It yields the protein CATSRTRDSRYNSPLHF.

The rearrangement uses TRBV29-1 and TRBJ1-1; D unclear. V gave up 6 bases and J gave up 2 bases, with 19 bases separating them. Germline CDR1 is SQVTM and CDR2 is ANQGSEA. The CDR3 consists of 15 residues. The CDR3 protein is CSVLARGSKNTEAFF. The CDR3 coding sequence is TGCAGCGTCCTCGCTCGGGGATCCAAAAACACTGAAGCTTTCTTT.

The chain couples TRBV29-1 to TRBJ1-5, with no clear D. V was clipped by 2 bases and J by 0 bases, with 29 bases between them. The CDR3 is 21 residues long. Germline V gives CDR1 SQVTM, CDR2 ANQGSEA. The chain's CDR3 is CSVERPRPGPLFPYSNQPQHF. CDR3 DNA: TGCAGCGTTGAACGACCCAGGCCCGGGCCCCTTTTCCCTTATAGCAATCAGCCCCAGCATTTT.

The chain joins TRBV4-3 to TRBJ1-1, with D tentatively TRBD1 (5 bases). V was clipped by 0 bases and J by 5 bases, with 13 bases between them. The CDR3 consists of 15 residues. Germline V CDR1 and CDR2: LGHNA, YSLEER. CDR3 coding DNA: TGCGCCAGCAGCCAAGATCAGGCAGGGATGACTGAAGCTTTCTTT. It yields the protein CASSQDQAGMTEAFF.

The chain joins TRBV27 to TRBJ2-3; D is unresolved. V was clipped by 6 bases and J by 0 bases, with 10 bases between them. The length of the CDR3 is 14 residues. CDR1 is MNHEY, CDR2 SMNVEV, per germline (reference sequence). The CDR3 sequence is CASRKKTSTDTQYF. CDR3 nucleotides: TGTGCCAGCAGGAAGAAGACTAGCACAGATACGCAGTATTTT.

V usage is TRBV6-5 and J usage is TRBJ1-2; a weak D match, TRBD1 (5 bases). The CDR3 consists of 15 residues. Trimming cost V 0 bases and J 4 bases, with 12 bases left between them. Germline CDR1 MNHEY, CDR2 SVGAGI. This CDR3 is CASSYSGRASYGYTF. As DNA, the CDR3 is TGTGCCAGCAGTTACTCGGGACGGGCGAGCTATGGCTACACCTTC.

DNA for the CDR3: TGTGCCAGCAGCCCATACGCCAATACAGGGAGTGATGATGGCTACACCTTC. It specifies CASSPYANTGSDDGYTF. J is TRBJ1-2 and V is TRBV7-6, with TRBD1 as a possible D gene (6 bases). Trimming pared 5 bases from V and 6 bases from J, leaving 25 bases between. This CDR3 comprises 17 residues. From germline, CDR1 is SGHVS and CDR2 FNYEAQ.

The rearrangement uses TRBV18 and TRBJ1-1, with unresolved D. Germline loops: CDR1 KGHSH, CDR2 LQKENI. V shed 6 bases and J shed 2 bases, with 22 bases lying between them. The CDR3 extends over 17 amino acids. The CDR3 loop reads CASSPRARNFKNTEAFF. CDR3 coding DNA: TGTGCCAGCTCTCCGAGGGCCCGTAACTTCAAAAACACTGAAGCTTTCTTT. The full variable domain, rest sourced from reference TRBV18 and TRBJ1-1, is NAGVMQNPRHLVRRRGQEARLRCSPMKGHSHVYWYRQLPEEGLKFMVYLQKENIIDESGMPKERFSAEFPKEGPSILRIQQVVRGDSAAYFCASSPRARNFKNTEAFFGQGTRLTVV.

V usage is TRBV6-1 and J usage is TRBJ2-2; perhaps TRBD1 as D (6 bases). The length of the CDR3 is 17 residues. Germline V lookup: CDR1 MNHNS, CDR2 SASEGT. Trimming took off 0 bases at V and 4 bases at J, with 15 bases between the two ends. CDR3 bases: TGTGCCAGCAGTGAAGCGTGGGGGCCGAGGGTCACCGGGGAGCTGTTTTTT. This encodes CASSEAWGPRVTGELFF.

The rearrangement links TRBV10-2 to TRBJ1-2; 7 bases are shared with TRBD1. Germline values: CDR1 WSHSY, CDR2 SAAADI. This CDR3 contains 14 residues. The trim removed 6 bases at V and 1 base at J, leaving 5 bases unmatched. The CDR3 protein is CASRPGTVNYGYTF. Written as DNA, the CDR3 is TGCGCCAGCAGACCCGGGACAGTTAACTATGGCTACACCTTC.

The V call is TRBV9, the J call TRBJ2-2; 8 positions agree with TRBD1. J lost 6 bases, V lost 3 bases, and 4 bases had no gene match. Germline lookup yields CDR1 SGDLS and CDR2 YYNGEE. This CDR3 is 14 amino acids long. As DNA, the CDR3 is TGTGCCAGCAGCGGGACAGGGCTGGCCGGGGAGCTGTTTTTT. Residues: CASSGTGLAGELFF.

This clone showed up just a few times. V gene TRBV7-9 combines with J gene TRBJ1-4; the D is unclear. With 0 bases removed from V and 4 bases from J, the gap between germline ends came to 15 bases. Germline loops: CDR1 SEHNR, CDR2 FQNEAQ (reference sequence). This CDR3 is 17 amino acids long. DNA of the CDR3: TGTGCCAGCAGCTTAGCGCAGTCGGCGGCCCATAATGAAAAACTGTTTTTT. Translation: CASSLAQSAAHNEKLFF.

This rearrangement joins TRBV2 to TRBJ2-1, with D maybe TRBD2 (5 bases). Trimming took off 8 bases at V and 0 bases at J, with 11 bases between the two ends. The CDR3 runs to 14 residues. Germline V gene lookup returns CDR1 SNHLY and CDR2 FYNNEI. The DNA for the CDR3 is TGTGCCAGCCCGAGAAGCGGCTCCTACAATGAGCAGTTCTTC. It translates to CASPRSGSYNEQFF. Using reference TRBV2 and TRBJ2-1 for the parts outside the CDR3, the full variable domain is EPEVTQTPSHQVTQMGQEVILRCVPISNHLYFYWYRQILGQKVEFLVSFYNNEISEKSEIFDDQFSVERPDGSNFTLKIRSTKLEDSAMYFCASPRSGSYNEQFFGPGTRLTVL.

The rearrangement links TRBV19 to TRBJ1-5; D is unclear. V lost 6 bases and J lost 1, with 19 bases in between. CDR3 length: 17 amino acids. The germline V gene has CDR1 LNHDA and CDR2 SQIVND (reference sequence). The CDR3 DNA sequence: TGTGCCAGTAGCTCCTCTTTTGGAGCCTTGAGCAATCAGCCCCAGCATTTT. Protein product: CASSSSFGALSNQPQHF.

The rearrangement uses TRBV24-1 and TRBJ2-2; 9 nucleotides match TRBD1. The CDR3 is made up of 14 amino acids. Germline values: CDR1 KGHDR, CDR2 SFDVKD. V lost 6 bases to trimming and J lost 4 bases; unmatched junction nucleotides: 2. As DNA, the CDR3 is TGTGCCACCAGTATGACAGGGGGCACCGGGGAGCTGTTTTTT. Translation gives CATSMTGGTGELFF.

The CDR3 DNA is TGCGCCAGCAGGTTGACAGGGGTCGATGGCTACACCTTC. Its protein is CASRLTGVDGYTF. The chain couples TRBV5-1 to TRBJ1-2, with TRBD1 matching 8 bases. Germline CDR1 SGHRS, CDR2 YFSETQ. The CDR3 length is 13 residues. Germline trimming cut 5 bases from V and 6 bases from J; bases unmatched to any gene: 6.

The chain's CDR3 is CAISESGGGNQPQHF. Written as DNA, the CDR3 is TGTGCCATCAGTGAGTCTGGAGGCGGCAATCAGCCCCAGCATTTT. The rearrangement joins TRBV10-3 to TRBJ1-5; no definite D call. Germline assignment: CDR1 ENHRY and CDR2 SYGVKD. The length of the CDR3 is 15 residues. Deletions cut 0 bases from V and 2 bases from J, with 8 bases between.

The V and J genes are TRBV19 and TRBJ2-1, with a tentative D call TRBD1 (6 bases). V was trimmed by 10 bases and J by 4 bases, leaving 14 bases between them. Germline V gives CDR1 LNHDA, CDR2 SQIVND (reference sequence). The CDR3 sequence is 13 residues long. As DNA, the CDR3 is TGTGCCACCTCACAGGGTTCGTACAATGAGCAGTTCTTC. This encodes CATSQGSYNEQFF.

This clone occurred once. The CDR3 region has the DNA TGTGCCAGCAGCGTAGCAGCGGGGGGGGAGACCCAGTACTTC. Encoded protein: CASSVAAGGETQYF. The chain joins TRBV9 to TRBJ2-5; TRBD2 aligns across 10 bases. The CDR3 is 14 amino acids. CDR1 and CDR2 (germline): SGDLS, YYNGEE. The V and J ends lost 0 bases and 5 bases, in that order; junction bases with no gene match: 1.